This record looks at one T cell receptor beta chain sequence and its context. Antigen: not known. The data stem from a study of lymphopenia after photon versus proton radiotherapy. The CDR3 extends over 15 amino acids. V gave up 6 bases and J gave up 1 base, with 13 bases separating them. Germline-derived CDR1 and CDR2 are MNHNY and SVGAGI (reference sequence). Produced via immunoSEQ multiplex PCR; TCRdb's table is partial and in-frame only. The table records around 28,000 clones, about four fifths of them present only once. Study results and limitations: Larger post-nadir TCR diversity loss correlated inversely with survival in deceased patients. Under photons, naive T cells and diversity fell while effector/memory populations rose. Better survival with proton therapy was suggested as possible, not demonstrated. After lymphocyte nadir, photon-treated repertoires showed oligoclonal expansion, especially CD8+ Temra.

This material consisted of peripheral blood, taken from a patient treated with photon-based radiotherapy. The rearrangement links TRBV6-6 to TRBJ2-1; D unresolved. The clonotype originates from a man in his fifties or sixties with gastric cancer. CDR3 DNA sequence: TGTGCCAGCAGCTACAGTGAGCAGTCCTACAATGAGCAGTTCTTC. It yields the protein CASSYSEQSYNEQFF.